A selection of T cell receptor beta chains follows, all from one sample in a study of control samples from healthy donors and cancer patients. Clones were sequenced by immunoSEQ multiplex PCR, and TCRdb holds only the in-frame ones, with some missing. The repertoire has about 95,000 clones, approximately 90% of them found once; the top ten carry 13% to 15%. What was sequenced was blood. These receptors were obtained from a woman in her seventies in good health. The CDR3 runs from the conserved cysteine through the conserved F or W. A D gene is named only where the DNA matches it firmly. The size of a clone is reported for some rows only, either as once, few or many, or as a class for expanded clones.

>.|TRBJ2-7|TRBV5-1|TRBD1
CASSKATGDWAYEQYF
TGCGCCAGCAGCAAGGCAACAGGGGATTGGGCCTACGAGCAGTACTTC
>.|TRBJ2-3|TRBV30|.
CAWSGLGRGSADTQYF
TGTGCCTGGAGTGGATTGGGCAGGGGATCGGCAGATACGCAGTATTTT
>.|TRBJ2-3|TRBV10-2|.
CASRPGRTDTQYF
TGCGCCAGCAGGCCAGGGCGCACAGATACGCAGTATTTT
>once|TRBJ2-2|TRBV9|.
CASSVEWSTNTGELFF
TGTGCCAGCAGCGTAGAGTGGTCAACGAACACCGGGGAGCTGTTTTTT
>.|TRBJ1-2|TRBV9|TRBD1
CASSADRGGYTF
TGTGCCAGCAGCGCCGACAGGGGCGGCTACACCTTC
>.|TRBJ1-2|TRBV27|TRBD1
CASTALDRISSGYTF
TGTGCCAGCACCGCTCTGGACAGGATCTCTAGCGGCTACACCTTC
>.|TRBJ1-1|TRBV19|TRBD1
CASQGTGGVNTEAFF
TGTGCCAGCCAGGGGACAGGGGGAGTGAACACTGAAGCTTTCTTT
>.|TRBJ1-5|TRBV7-9|.
CASSLATGMGNQPQHF
TGTGCCAGCAGCTTGGCCACAGGGATGGGCAATCAGCCCCAGCATTTT
>.|TRBJ2-2|TRBV9|.
CASSVGLVGGELFF
TGTGCCAGCAGCGTGGGGCTAGTGGGCGGGGAGCTGTTTTTT
>.|TRBJ2-5|TRBV3-1/TRBV3-2|TRBD1
CASSQNIQGSETQYF
TGTGCCAGCAGCCAAAATATACAGGGGTCGGAGACCCAGTACTTC
>.|TRBJ1-2|TRBV6-1|.
CASSEGTAVRNGYTF
TGTGCCAGCAGTGAGGGTACGGCAGTTCGGAATGGCTACACCTTC
>.|TRBJ1-1|TRBV30|.
CAWGRDWYTEAFF
TGTGCCTGGGGACGCGACTGGTACACTGAAGCTTTCTTT
>once|TRBJ1-2|TRBV28|TRBD1
CASSLRGQGHYYGYTF
TGTGCCAGCAGCCTCAGAGGACAGGGCCACTACTATGGCTACACCTTC
>.|TRBJ1-4|TRBV7-9|.
CASSTPGHHTATNEKLFF
TGTGCCAGCAGCACGCCGGGACACCATACAGCAACTAATGAAAAACTGTTTTTT
>.|TRBJ1-6|TRBV7-9|.
CASSLGGNYNSPLHF
TGTGCCAGCAGCTTGGGGGGTAATTATAATTCACCCCTCCACTTT
>once|TRBJ1-6|TRBV30|.
CAWSKGSVGSPLHF
TGTGCCTGGAGTAAGGGGTCAGTAGGGTCACCCCTCCACTTT
>.|TRBJ1-2|TRBV11-2|TRBD1
CASSLNPGTALDGYTF
TGTGCCAGCAGCTTAAACCCCGGGACAGCTTTGGATGGCTACACCTTC
>.|TRBJ1-4|TRBV6-5|TRBD1
CASSYFGTDEKLFF
TGTGCCAGCAGTTACTTCGGGACAGACGAAAAACTGTTTTTT
>once|TRBJ1-4|TRBV7-9|TRBD1
CASSSTGAGEKLFF
TGTGCCAGCAGTTCCACAGGGGCGGGCGAAAAACTGTTTTTT
>once|TRBJ1-5|TRBV6-2/TRBV6-3|.
CASSPDSNQPQHF
TGTGCCAGCAGTCCAGATAGCAATCAGCCCCAGCATTTT
>.|TRBJ2-3|TRBV19|TRBD1
CASSSDRGTDTQYF
TGTGCCAGTAGCTCGGACAGGGGCACAGATACGCAGTATTTT
>.|TRBJ1-1|TRBV12-3/TRBV12-4|.
CASSVGVRGEAFF
TGTGCCAGCAGTGTAGGGGTCCGTGGTGAAGCTTTCTTT
>.|TRBJ1-1|TRBV29-1|.
CSVRDRTEAFF
TGCAGCGTACGGGATAGGACTGAAGCTTTCTTT
>.|TRBJ2-3|TRBV5-4|.
CASSLTLTDTQYF
TGTGCCAGCAGCCTTACCCTAACAGATACGCAGTATTTT
>.|TRBJ1-2|TRBV10-3|.
CAISLTGEKDGYTF
TGTGCCATCAGCTTGACAGGCGAGAAGGATGGCTACACCTTC
>.|TRBJ2-1|TRBV6-5|.
CASSTSKEQFF
TGTGCCAGCAGTACCTCTAAAGAGCAGTTCTTC
>.|TRBJ2-6|TRBV19|.
CASLQGSGANVLTF
TGTGCCTCACTTCAGGGCTCGGGGGCCAACGTCCTGACTTTC
>.|TRBJ2-2|TRBV10-3|TRBD2
CAISALGSGGASGELFF
TGTGCCATCAGTGCCCTTGGAAGCGGGGGGGCAAGCGGGGAGCTGTTTTTT
>.|TRBJ2-6|TRBV5-1|.
CASTREGAGANVLTF
TGCGCCAGTACACGTGAAGGGGCTGGGGCCAACGTCCTGACTTTC
>.|TRBJ1-4|TRBV5-1|TRBD1
CASSSGTGNEKLFF
TGCGCCAGCAGCAGCGGGACAGGGAATGAAAAACTGTTTTTT
>.|TRBJ1-6|TRBV5-5|TRBD1
CASSLRDRGTPLHF
TGTGCCAGCAGCTTGAGGGACAGGGGAACTCCCCTCCACTTT
>.|TRBJ2-7|TRBV29-1|.
CSVARPGSSYEQYF
TGCAGCGTTGCCCGGCCAGGGAGCTCCTACGAGCAGTACTTC
>.|TRBJ2-1|TRBV6-1|.
CASSATSTSSYNEQFF
TGTGCCAGCAGTGCCACTAGCACGAGCTCCTACAATGAGCAGTTCTTC
>.|TRBJ1-2|TRBV5-6|.
CASSLAIGGAGYTF
TGTGCCAGCAGCTTGGCGATCGGGGGCGCAGGCTACACCTTC
>.|TRBJ2-5|TRBV7-9|TRBD1
CASSTGTALRQTQYF
TGTGCCAGCAGCACCGGGACAGCCCTAAGGCAGACCCAGTACTTC
>.|TRBJ2-5|TRBV7-2|.
CASTPQGSKSTQYF
TGTGCCAGCACCCCGCAAGGGTCCAAGTCGACCCAGTACTTC
>.|TRBJ2-2|TRBV18|.
CASSPPTGTGELFF
TGTGCCAGCTCACCCCCAACAGGAACCGGGGAGCTGTTTTTT
>.|TRBJ2-7|TRBV4-3|.
CASSLNRAGEQYF
TGCGCCAGCAGCCTAAACAGGGCTGGCGAGCAGTACTTC
>.|TRBJ1-3|TRBV6-5|.
CASSSTWGERGNTIYF
TGTGCCAGCAGTTCTACTTGGGGGGAAAGGGGAAACACCATATATTTT
>.|TRBJ1-1|TRBV2|.
CASSSPTEAFF
TGTGCCAGCAGTTCTCCGACTGAAGCTTTCTTT
>.|TRBJ1-2|TRBV15|.
CATSRDRDFYGYTF
TGTGCCACCAGCAGAGATAGGGACTTCTATGGCTACACCTTC
>.|TRBJ2-5|TRBV2|TRBD1
CASSSGTGVETQYF
TGTGCCAGCAGTTCCGGGACAGGGGTAGAGACCCAGTACTTC
>.|TRBJ2-7|TRBV15|TRBD1
CATSRGTVAKYEQYF
TGTGCCACCAGCAGGGGGACAGTAGCAAAATACGAGCAGTACTTC
>.|TRBJ1-6|TRBV5-1|TRBD1
CASSLGTGGEDNSPLHF
TGCGCCAGCAGCCTAGGGACAGGGGGCGAGGATAATTCACCCCTCCACTTT
>.|TRBJ1-5|TRBV28|TRBD1
CASSWTGINQPQHF
TGTGCCAGCAGTTGGACAGGGATCAATCAGCCCCAGCATTTT
>.|TRBJ1-6|TRBV5-6|TRBD1
CASSLRTGAFSPLHF
TGTGCCAGCAGCCTTCGGACAGGGGCGTTCTCACCCCTCCACTTT
>.|TRBJ1-5|TRBV2|.
CASSDMGGRLNQPQHF
TGTGCCAGCAGTGATATGGGGGGACGGTTAAATCAGCCCCAGCATTTT
>.|TRBJ2-1|TRBV18|.
CASSPEYNEQFF
TGTGCCAGCTCACCGGAGTACAATGAGCAGTTCTTC
>.|TRBJ1-1|TRBV10-2|.
CASRSTTGPEAFF
TGCGCCAGCCGTTCAACTACCGGGCCTGAAGCTTTCTTT
>.|TRBJ1-4|TRBV24-1|TRBD1
CATSPGQGPNEKLFF
TGTGCCACCAGCCCTGGACAGGGGCCTAATGAAAAACTGTTTTTT
>.|TRBJ2-1|TRBV6-2/TRBV6-3|TRBD2
CASSYSRSGRAYNEQFF
TGTGCCAGCAGTTACAGTCGGAGCGGGAGGGCGTACAATGAGCAGTTCTTC
>.|TRBJ2-1|TRBV7-8|TRBD2
CASSPSGLADFGGSYNEQFF
TGTGCCAGCAGCCCCTCGGGACTAGCGGACTTTGGGGGCTCCTACAATGAGCAGTTCTTC
>once|TRBJ1-5|TRBV5-1|TRBD1
CASSFTGDLGQPQHF
TGCGCCAGCAGCTTTACAGGGGATCTCGGCCAGCCCCAGCATTTT
>.|TRBJ1-4|TRBV18|.
CASLTGLGEKLFF
TGTGCCAGCTTGACAGGTTTGGGTGAAAAACTGTTTTTT
>.|TRBJ1-5|TRBV12-3/TRBV12-4|TRBD1
CASRTGGNQPQHF
TGTGCCAGCAGGACAGGGGGCAATCAGCCCCAGCATTTT
>.|TRBJ1-6|TRBV6-1|.
CASSEVESSPLHF
TGTGCCAGCAGTGAAGTTGAGAGTTCACCCCTCCACTTT
>few|TRBJ1-2|TRBV5-1|.
CASSLGTVGANYGYTF
TGCGCCAGCAGCTTGGGGACAGTAGGAGCTAACTATGGCTACACCTTC
>.|TRBJ1-1|TRBV5-5|TRBD1
CASTLSQGGTEAFF
TGTGCCAGCACCCTTTCACAGGGGGGCACTGAAGCTTTCTTT